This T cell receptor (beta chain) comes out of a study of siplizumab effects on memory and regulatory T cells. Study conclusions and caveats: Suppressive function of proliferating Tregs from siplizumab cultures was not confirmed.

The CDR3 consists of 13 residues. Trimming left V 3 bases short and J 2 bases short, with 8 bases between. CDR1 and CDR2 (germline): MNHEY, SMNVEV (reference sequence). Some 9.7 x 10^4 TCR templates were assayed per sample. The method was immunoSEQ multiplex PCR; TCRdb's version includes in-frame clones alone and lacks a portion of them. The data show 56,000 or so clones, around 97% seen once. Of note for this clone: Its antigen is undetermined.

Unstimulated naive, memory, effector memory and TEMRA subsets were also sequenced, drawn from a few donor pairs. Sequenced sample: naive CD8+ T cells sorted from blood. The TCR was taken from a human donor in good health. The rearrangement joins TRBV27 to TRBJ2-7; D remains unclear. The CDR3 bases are TGTGCCAGCAGTTTTGCCAGGACCTACGAGCAGTACTTC. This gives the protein CASSFARTYEQYF.